The 30 T cell receptor beta chains in this list originate from one sample, sequenced in a study of cytomegalovirus exposure and HLA in healthy donors. PCR involved 60 Vbeta and 13 Jbeta primers. TCRdb keeps only in-frame clones here, not all; method: immunoSEQ multiplex PCR. Of fewer than 180,000 clones listed, approximately 60% are singletons. Sample: PBMCs. Every receptor here comes from a woman aged 55 to 70 in good health and CMV-seropositive.

This clone was seen a few times. The rearrangement joins TRBV7-2 to TRBJ2-7, with D possibly being TRBD2 (5 bases). There are 14 residues in the CDR3. Germline V gene lookup returns CDR1 SGHTA and CDR2 FQGNSA. The V and J ends lost 3 bases and 3 bases respectively, with 12 bases between them. CDR3 sequence (DNA): TGTGCCAGCAGCTTCCTATCCGGGGTCTACGAGCAGTACTTC. Translation: CASSFLSGVYEQYF.

This chain links TRBV5-1 with TRBJ2-1; the match to TRBD1 covers 8 bases. V was pared by 1 base and J by 4 bases, with 4 bases of the junction left unmatched. CDR1 SGHRS and CDR2 YFSETQ come from the germline V gene. This CDR3 spans 15 amino acids. The CDR3 DNA is TGCGCCAGCAGCTTGCAGGGGGCGGCATACAATGAGCAGTTCTTC. Amino acid sequence: CASSLQGAAYNEQFF.

The genes are TRBV5-1 and TRBJ2-1; tentative D call: TRBD2 (6 bases). The CDR3 is made up of 15 amino acids. Germline V lookup: CDR1 SGHRS, CDR2 YFSETQ. Trimming left V 1 base short and J 12 bases short, with 20 bases between. This CDR3 reads CASSLNTPGPGGQFF. CDR3 in DNA: TGCGCCAGCAGCTTGAACACACCGGGACCCGGGGGGCAGTTCTTC.

J is TRBJ2-2 and V is TRBV4-1; no firm D call. The CDR3 length is 16 residues. Germline V gives CDR1 MGHRA, CDR2 YSYEKL. Trimming took 2 bases from V and 6 from J, leaving 16 bases between them. The CDR3, as DNA: TGCGCCAGCAGCCAACCTTACCAGATGTTATCCGGGGAGCTGTTTTTT. This sequence encodes CASSQPYQMLSGELFF.

This clone was seen a single time. This rearrangement joins TRBV9 to TRBJ2-1, with D tentatively TRBD1 (6 bases). Germline V gives CDR1 SGDLS, CDR2 YYNGEE. V lost 3 bases to trimming and J lost 4 bases, with 8 bases between them. CDR3 size: 13 residues. CDR3 bases: TGTGCCAGCAGCGCCGGGACATACAATGAGCAGTTCTTC. Translated: CASSAGTYNEQFF.

The chain recombines TRBV15 with TRBJ1-2; 7 bases map to TRBD1. From germline, CDR1 is LNHNV and CDR2 YYDKDF (reference sequence). After removal of 0 bases from V and 6 bases from J, the junction contained 4 bases not matched to a gene. This CDR3 spans 14 amino acids. DNA of the CDR3: TGTGCCACCAGCAGAGATCGACAGGGTGATGGCTACACCTTC. Residues: CATSRDRQGDGYTF.

This chain joins TRBV30 and TRBJ2-1, with TRBD2 as a possible D gene (5 bases). CDR1 and CDR2 (germline): GTSNPN, SVGIG (reference sequence). This CDR3 is built from 16 residues. V lost 4 bases to trimming and J lost 0 bases, with 16 bases between them. CDR3 region: CAWNGKRSSSYNEQFF. As DNA, the CDR3 is TGTGCCTGGAACGGGAAGCGGTCAAGCTCCTACAATGAGCAGTTCTTC. Looking up the rest from reference TRBV30 and TRBJ2-1 gives the full variable domain: SQTIHQWPATLVQPVGSPLSLECTVEGTSNPNLYWYRQAAGRGLQLLFYSVGIGQISSEVPQNLSASRPQDRQFILSSKKLLLSDSGFYLCAWNGKRSSSYNEQFFGPGTRLTVL.

The chain combines TRBV7-2 with TRBJ2-1, with 15 nucleotides matching TRBD2. V lost 5 bases, J lost 10 bases, and 18 bases stayed unmatched. CDR3 length: 19 residues. Per germline, CDR1 SGHTA and CDR2 FQGNSA. The CDR3 bases are TGTGCCAGCAGCCTTACCGGGACTAGCGGGAGGCTCGGGATTTGGGAGCAGTTCTTC. This sequence encodes CASSLTGTSGRLGIWEQFF.

The rearrangement uses TRBV19 and TRBJ2-7, with TRBD2 identical over 11 bases. Germline CDR1 and CDR2: LNHDA and SQIVND (reference sequence). The J segment lost 6 bases and the V segment lost 8 bases, leaving 6 bases of the junction unmatched. This CDR3 contains 13 residues. This chain's CDR3 is CASRLAGGTEQYF. CDR3 bases: TGTGCCAGTCGCCTAGCGGGAGGAACCGAGCAGTACTTC.

This clone was seen more than once but under ten times. The V call is TRBV10-3, the J call TRBJ1-1, with TRBD1 identical over 7 bases. V trimming: 2 bases; J trimming: 6 bases; junction bases outside the gene matches: 3. This CDR3 region has 13 residues. Germline-derived CDR1 and CDR2 are ENHRY and SYGVKD. This CDR3 is CAISEDRASEAFF. The CDR3 DNA sequence: TGTGCCATCAGTGAGGACAGGGCGTCTGAAGCTTTCTTT.

The table lists this clone with a few counts. The chain joins TRBV6-5 to TRBJ2-1, with TRBD1 matching over 9 bases. The CDR3 length is 13 residues. Germline CDR1 is MNHEY and CDR2 is SVGAGI. V lost 6 bases, J lost 9 bases, and 6 bases stayed unmatched. CDR3 amino acids: CASRGTGPSEQFF. The CDR3 bases are TGTGCCAGCAGGGGGACAGGGCCAAGTGAGCAGTTCTTC.

V usage is TRBV9 and J usage is TRBJ2-5; D may be TRBD2 (7 bases). Germline V gives CDR1 SGDLS, CDR2 YYNGEE. The CDR3 consists of 16 residues. V shed 0 bases and J shed 2 bases, with 14 bases lying between them. CDR3 region: CASSVGRGAQQETQYF. The CDR3 DNA sequence: TGTGCCAGCAGCGTAGGCCGGGGGGCGCAACAAGAGACCCAGTACTTC.

V gene TRBV5-5 combines with J gene TRBJ2-1; 16 nucleotides align to TRBD2. Germline CDR1 SGHKS, CDR2 YYEKEE (reference sequence). The CDR3 loop spans 17 amino acids. V was clipped by 5 bases and J by 7 bases; unmatched bases: 9. The CDR3 loop reads CASREGLAGGGVNEQFF. In DNA form, the CDR3 reads TGTGCCAGCAGGGAGGGACTAGCGGGAGGGGGAGTGAATGAGCAGTTCTTC.

Here the CDR3 DNA reads TGTGCCAGCAGTGAATCGAATTGGAGGAACACTGAAGCTTTCTTT. As protein: CASSESNWRNTEAFF. This chain uses TRBV25-1 with TRBJ1-1; D ambiguous. V was cut by 1 base and J by 1 base, with 10 bases left in between. Germline V gene lookup returns CDR1 MGHDK and CDR2 SYGVNS. The CDR3 covers 15 residues.

This chain links TRBV7-2 with TRBJ2-5; 10 positions match TRBD1. Trimming cost V 5 bases and J 7 bases; bases outside gene matches: 10. CDR1 is SGHTA and CDR2 is FQGNSA in the germline V gene. This CDR3 has 15 amino acids. The CDR3, as DNA: TGTGCCAGCAGCGCACGACAGGGGGCATCGGGGACCCAGTACTTC. Its protein product is CASSARQGASGTQYF.

CDR3: CAWSLDSGVYNEQFF. The CDR3 DNA reads as TGTGCCTGGAGTTTAGATAGCGGGGTTTACAATGAGCAGTTCTTC. This chain links TRBV30 with TRBJ2-1, with 8 nucleotides matching TRBD2. This CDR3 spans 15 amino acids. With V trimmed by 2 bases and J by 4 bases, 7 bases remained unmatched. CDR1 is GTSNPN, CDR2 SVGIG, per germline (reference sequence).

This clone was seen a few times. The rearrangement links TRBV27 to TRBJ2-7; D perhaps matches TRBD2 (5 bases). This CDR3 has 15 residues. Germline lookup yields CDR1 MNHEY and CDR2 SMNVEV (reference sequence). V gave up 6 bases and J gave up 2 bases, with 17 bases separating them. Here the CDR3 reads CASRTFEGPPYEQYF. Written as DNA, the CDR3 is TGTGCCAGCAGAACTTTCGAGGGCCCCCCCTACGAGCAGTACTTC.

This clone was seen only a few times. The V gene is TRBV5-1, the J gene TRBJ1-1, with a weak D call TRBD1 (6 bases). CDR3 length: 13 residues. The germline gives CDR1 SGHRS, CDR2 YFSETQ. V lost 9 bases and J lost 4, with 16 bases in between. The CDR3 nucleotides read TGCGCCACCTCGGCAGGGGAGGGCACTGAAGCTTTCTTT. This encodes CATSAGEGTEAFF.

This clone appeared a few times. The chain is built from TRBV2 and TRBJ2-7; D is perhaps TRBD1 (6 bases). V was cut by 7 bases and J by 4 bases, with 17 bases left in between. The germline CDR1 and CDR2 sequences are SNHLY and FYNNEI. CDR3 length: 14 amino acids. The CDR3 bases are TGTGCCAGCAAACCTCCGGGACATACATACGAGCAGTACTTC. This sequence encodes CASKPPGHTYEQYF. The full variable domain, rest sourced from reference TRBV2 and TRBJ2-7, is EPEVTQTPSHQVTQMGQEVILRCVPISNHLYFYWYRQILGQKVEFLVSFYNNEISEKSEIFDDQFSVERPDGSNFTLKIRSTKLEDSAMYFCASKPPGHTYEQYFGPGTRLTVT.

Only one count was recorded for this clone. V usage is TRBV9 and J usage is TRBJ2-3, with 10 bases matching TRBD2. In germline, CDR1 is SGDLS, CDR2 YYNGEE. The junction had 12 bases not matched to a gene; V was cut back by 4 bases and J by 1 base. The CDR3 loop spans 18 amino acids. The CDR3 coding sequence is TGTGCCAGCAGCCCCTACGCTAGCGGGAGATTGGGCACAGATACGCAGTATTTT. It translates to CASSPYASGRLGTDTQYF.

The chain joins TRBV4-3 to TRBJ2-5; a possible D gene is TRBD1 (6 bases). The V end lost 0 bases, the J end lost 7 bases, and 21 bases lay between the germline ends. This CDR3 spans 17 amino acids. Germline-derived CDR1 and CDR2 are LGHNA and YSLEER. As DNA, the CDR3 is TGCGCCAGCAGCCAAGAACTCTCACAGGGCCGCTGGGGGACCCAGTACTTC. Protein: CASSQELSQGRWGTQYF.

This sequence joins TRBV7-2 and TRBJ2-3; the match to TRBD2 covers 10 bases. After removal of 1 base from V and 5 bases from J, the junction contained 6 bases not matched to a gene. CDR1 SGHTA and CDR2 FQGNSA come from the germline V gene. There are 16 residues in the CDR3. As DNA, the CDR3 is TGTGCCAGCAGCTTAGGTCTAGCGGGAGTTGGAGATACGCAGTATTTT. Its protein product is CASSLGLAGVGDTQYF.

The chain carries TRBV20-1 and TRBJ2-4; D gene unclear. Germline V gives CDR1 DFQATT, CDR2 SNEGSKA (reference sequence). This CDR3 has 11 residues. V was pared by 4 bases and J by 7 bases, with 8 bases between. CDR3 sequence: CSATPYNIQYF. The CDR3 bases are TGCAGTGCTACCCCTTATAACATTCAGTACTTC.

In this sample, this clone turned up a few times. V usage is TRBV9 and J usage is TRBJ2-7; D remains ambiguous. V was trimmed by 0 bases and J by 4 bases, leaving 14 bases between them. Germline V CDR1 and CDR2: SGDLS, YYNGEE. The CDR3 has 15 residues. CDR3 coding DNA: TGTGCCAGCAGCGTAGGGTTCAGTACCATATACGAGCAGTACTTC. This gives the protein CASSVGFSTIYEQYF.

The rearrangement joins TRBV27 to TRBJ1-1, with TRBD1 matching 8 bases. V lost 5 bases to trimming and J lost 5 bases; unmatched junction nucleotides: 7. The CDR3 extends over 14 amino acids. CDR1 and CDR2 from the germline V gene are MNHEY and SMNVEV (reference sequence). CDR3 in DNA: TGTGCCAGCAGTCGGACAGGGCCGGGGACTGAAGCTTTCTTT. It specifies CASSRTGPGTEAFF.

This chain links TRBV27 with TRBJ2-1; TRBD2 agrees at 10 bases. The CDR3 totals 15 residues. V lost 8 bases, J lost 7 bases, and 11 bases stayed unmatched. Looked up from germline, CDR1 is MNHEY and CDR2 is SMNVEV (reference sequence). For the CDR3, the DNA is TGTGCCAGCGGCCAAGCGGGAGGGCCGTGGAATGAGCAGTTCTTC. Protein: CASGQAGGPWNEQFF.

This clone turned up a few times. This chain connects TRBV9 to TRBJ2-1; 8 nucleotides match TRBD2. Germline trimming cut 3 bases from V and 10 bases from J; bases unmatched to any gene: 12. The CDR3 has 15 residues. CDR1 SGDLS and CDR2 YYNGEE come from the germline V gene. The CDR3 loop is CASSGHQAGVGEQFF. The CDR3 nucleotides are TGTGCCAGCAGCGGCCACCAAGCGGGAGTGGGCGAGCAGTTCTTC.

This clone was found a few times. Other DNA sequences in this sample translate to the same CDR3. The rearrangement joins TRBV4-1 to TRBJ2-5; TRBD2 aligns across 8 bases. The CDR3 is 14 amino acids. Germline CDR1 and CDR2: MGHRA and YSYEKL. Trimming removed 8 bases from V and 2 bases from J; junction bases left unmatched: 7. This CDR3 reads CASSDGGGQETQYF. The CDR3 coding sequence is TGCGCCAGCTCGGACGGGGGGGGACAAGAGACCCAGTACTTC.

The CDR3 protein is CASSPDWRNTEAFF. The CDR3 nucleotides are TGTGCCAGCAGCCCTGACTGGCGGAACACTGAAGCTTTCTTT. This chain connects TRBV7-7 to TRBJ1-1; D remains ambiguous. The CDR3 runs 14 residues. The V gene lost 5 bases and the J gene lost 1 base, with 11 bases spanning the gap. Germline V gene sequence: CDR1 SSHAT, CDR2 FNYEAQ (reference sequence).

The rearrangement links TRBV27 to TRBJ1-2; D not certain. V lost 5 bases and J 8 bases, leaving 15 bases between the germline ends. CDR3 length: 13 amino acids. CDR1 is MNHEY, CDR2 SMNVEV, per germline (reference sequence). The CDR3 nucleotides are TGTGCCAGCAGTATAGCACCCTCTCGGGGCTACACCTTC. It specifies CASSIAPSRGYTF.